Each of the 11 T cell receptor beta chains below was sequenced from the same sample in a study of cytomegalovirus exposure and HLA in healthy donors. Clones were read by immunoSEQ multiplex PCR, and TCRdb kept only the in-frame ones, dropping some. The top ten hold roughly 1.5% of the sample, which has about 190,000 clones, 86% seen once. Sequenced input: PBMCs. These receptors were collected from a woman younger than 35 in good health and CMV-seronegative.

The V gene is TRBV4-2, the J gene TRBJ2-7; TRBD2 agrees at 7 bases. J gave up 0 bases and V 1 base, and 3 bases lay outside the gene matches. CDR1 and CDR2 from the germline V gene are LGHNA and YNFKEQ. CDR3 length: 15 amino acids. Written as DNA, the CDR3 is TGTGCCAGCAGCCAAGCGGGCGGGAGCTCCTACGAGCAGTACTTC. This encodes CASSQAGGSSYEQYF.

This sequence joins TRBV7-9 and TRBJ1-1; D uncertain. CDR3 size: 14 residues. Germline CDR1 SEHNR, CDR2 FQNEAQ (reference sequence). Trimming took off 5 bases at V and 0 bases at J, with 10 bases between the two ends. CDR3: CASSRKEVNTEAFF. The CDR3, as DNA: TGTGCCAGCAGCCGTAAAGAGGTGAACACTGAAGCTTTCTTT.

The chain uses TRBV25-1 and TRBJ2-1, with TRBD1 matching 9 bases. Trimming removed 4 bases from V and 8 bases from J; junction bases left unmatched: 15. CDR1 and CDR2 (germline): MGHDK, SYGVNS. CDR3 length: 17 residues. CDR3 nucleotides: TGTGCCAGCAGTGTCCCTCCGGGACAGGGTTTAGTGGATGAGCAGTTCTTC. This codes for CASSVPPGQGLVDEQFF.

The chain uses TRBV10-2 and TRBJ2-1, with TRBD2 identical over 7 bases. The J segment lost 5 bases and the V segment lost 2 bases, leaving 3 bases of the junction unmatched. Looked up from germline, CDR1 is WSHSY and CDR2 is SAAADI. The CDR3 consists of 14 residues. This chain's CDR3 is CASSEPGGHNEQFF. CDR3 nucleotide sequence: TGCGCCAGCAGTGAGCCGGGAGGACACAATGAGCAGTTCTTC.

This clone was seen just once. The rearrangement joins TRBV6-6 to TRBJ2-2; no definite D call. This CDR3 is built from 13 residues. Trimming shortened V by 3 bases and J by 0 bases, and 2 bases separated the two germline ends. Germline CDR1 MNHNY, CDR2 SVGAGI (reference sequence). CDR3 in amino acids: CASSYTNTGELFF. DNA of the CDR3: TGTGCCAGCAGTTATACGAACACCGGGGAGCTGTTTTTT.

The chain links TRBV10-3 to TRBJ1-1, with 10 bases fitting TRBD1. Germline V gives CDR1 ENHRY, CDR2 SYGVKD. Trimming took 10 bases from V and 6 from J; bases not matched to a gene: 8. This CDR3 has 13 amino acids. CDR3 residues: CATHGTGESEAFF. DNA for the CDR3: TGTGCCACACATGGGACAGGGGAATCTGAAGCTTTCTTT.

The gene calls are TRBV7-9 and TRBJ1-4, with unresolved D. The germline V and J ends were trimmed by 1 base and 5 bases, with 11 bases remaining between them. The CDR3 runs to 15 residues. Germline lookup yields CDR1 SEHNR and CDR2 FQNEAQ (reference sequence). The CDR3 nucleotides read TGTGCCAGCAGCTTAGGTAGCAGCGAAAATGAAAAACTGTTTTTT. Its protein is CASSLGSSENEKLFF.

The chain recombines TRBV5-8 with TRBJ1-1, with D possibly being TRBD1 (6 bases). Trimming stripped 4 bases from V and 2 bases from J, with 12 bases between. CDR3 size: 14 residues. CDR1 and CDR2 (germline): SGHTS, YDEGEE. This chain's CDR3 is CASSPTGLNTEAFF. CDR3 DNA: TGTGCCAGCAGCCCGACAGGACTTAACACTGAAGCTTTCTTT.

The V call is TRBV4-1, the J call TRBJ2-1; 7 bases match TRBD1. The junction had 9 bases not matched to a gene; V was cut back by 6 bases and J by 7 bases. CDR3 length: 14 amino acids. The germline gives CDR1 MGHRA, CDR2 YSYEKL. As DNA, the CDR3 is TGCGCCAGCAGTGTAGGGGGCATTAAGAATGAGCAGTTCTTC. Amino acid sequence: CASSVGGIKNEQFF.

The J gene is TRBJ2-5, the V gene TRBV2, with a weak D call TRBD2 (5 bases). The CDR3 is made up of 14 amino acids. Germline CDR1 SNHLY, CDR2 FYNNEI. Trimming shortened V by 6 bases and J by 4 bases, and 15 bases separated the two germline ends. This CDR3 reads CASSNPWTSETQYF. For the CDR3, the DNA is TGTGCCAGCAGCAACCCATGGACTTCAGAGACCCAGTACTTC. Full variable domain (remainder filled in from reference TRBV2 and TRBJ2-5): EPEVTQTPSHQVTQMGQEVILRCVPISNHLYFYWYRQILGQKVEFLVSFYNNEISEKSEIFDDQFSVERPDGSNFTLKIRSTKLEDSAMYFCASSNPWTSETQYFGPGTRLLVL.

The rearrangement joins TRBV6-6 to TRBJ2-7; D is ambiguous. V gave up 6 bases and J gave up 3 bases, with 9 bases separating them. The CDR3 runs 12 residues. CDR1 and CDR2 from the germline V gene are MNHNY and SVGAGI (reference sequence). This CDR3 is CASSSRLYEQYF. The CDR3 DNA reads TGTGCCAGCAGCTCCAGACTCTACGAGCAGTACTTC.